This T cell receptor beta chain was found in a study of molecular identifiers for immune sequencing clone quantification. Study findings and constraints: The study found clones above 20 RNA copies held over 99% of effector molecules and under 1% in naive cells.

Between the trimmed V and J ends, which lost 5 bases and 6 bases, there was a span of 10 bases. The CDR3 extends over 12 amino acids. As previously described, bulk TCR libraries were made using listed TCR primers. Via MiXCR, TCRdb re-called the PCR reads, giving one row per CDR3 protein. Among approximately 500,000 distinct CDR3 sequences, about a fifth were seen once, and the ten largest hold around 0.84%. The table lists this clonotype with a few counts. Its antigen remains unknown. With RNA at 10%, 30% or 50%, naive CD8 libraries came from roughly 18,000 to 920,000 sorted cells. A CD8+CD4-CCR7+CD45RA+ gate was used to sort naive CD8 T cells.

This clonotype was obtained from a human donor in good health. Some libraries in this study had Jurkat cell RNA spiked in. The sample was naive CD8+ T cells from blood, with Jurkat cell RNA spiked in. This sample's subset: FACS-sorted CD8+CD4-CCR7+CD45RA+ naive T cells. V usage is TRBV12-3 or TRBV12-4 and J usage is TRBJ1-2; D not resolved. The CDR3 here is CASSLSPNGYTF. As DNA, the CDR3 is TGTGCCAGCAGTCTAAGTCCAAATGGCTACACCTTC.